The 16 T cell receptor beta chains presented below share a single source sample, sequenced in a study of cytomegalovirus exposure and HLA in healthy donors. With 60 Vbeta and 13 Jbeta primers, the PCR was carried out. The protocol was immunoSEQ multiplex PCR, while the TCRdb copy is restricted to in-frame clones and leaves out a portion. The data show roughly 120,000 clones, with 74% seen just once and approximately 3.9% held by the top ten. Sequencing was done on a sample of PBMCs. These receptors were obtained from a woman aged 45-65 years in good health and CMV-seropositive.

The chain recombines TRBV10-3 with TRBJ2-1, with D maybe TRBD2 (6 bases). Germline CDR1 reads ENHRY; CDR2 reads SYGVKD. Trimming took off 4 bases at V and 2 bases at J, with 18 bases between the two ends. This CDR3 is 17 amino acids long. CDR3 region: CAISGGEVQPPYNEQFF. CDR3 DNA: TGTGCCATCAGTGGTGGGGAGGTCCAGCCACCCTACAATGAGCAGTTCTTC.

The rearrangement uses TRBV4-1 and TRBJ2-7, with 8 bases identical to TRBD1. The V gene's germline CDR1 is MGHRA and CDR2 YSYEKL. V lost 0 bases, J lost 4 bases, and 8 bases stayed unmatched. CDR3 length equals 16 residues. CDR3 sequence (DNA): TGCGCCAGCAGCCAAGATAGGCAGGGGGCGCGTTACGAGCAGTACTTC. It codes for CASSQDRQGARYEQYF.

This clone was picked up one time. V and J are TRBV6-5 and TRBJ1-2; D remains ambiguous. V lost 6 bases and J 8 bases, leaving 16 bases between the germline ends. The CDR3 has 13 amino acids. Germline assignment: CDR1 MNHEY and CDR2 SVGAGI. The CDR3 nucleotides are TGTGCCAGCAGCCGAAGTGGCAGAAACGGCTACACCTTC. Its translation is CASSRSGRNGYTF.

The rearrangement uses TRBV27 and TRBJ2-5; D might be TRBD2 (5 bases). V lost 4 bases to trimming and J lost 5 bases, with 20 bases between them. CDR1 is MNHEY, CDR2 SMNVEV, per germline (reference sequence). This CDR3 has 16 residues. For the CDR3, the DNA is TGTGCCAGCAGTTCTCAAGGGTACGGACTCGGGGAGACCCAGTACTTC. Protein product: CASSSQGYGLGETQYF.

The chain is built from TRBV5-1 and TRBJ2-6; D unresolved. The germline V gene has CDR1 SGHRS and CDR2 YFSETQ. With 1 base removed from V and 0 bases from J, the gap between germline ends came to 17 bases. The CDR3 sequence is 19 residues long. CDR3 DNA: TGCGCCAGCAGCTTGACATCGTTGGGCATCAGCTCTGGGGCCAACGTCCTGACTTTC. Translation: CASSLTSLGISSGANVLTF.

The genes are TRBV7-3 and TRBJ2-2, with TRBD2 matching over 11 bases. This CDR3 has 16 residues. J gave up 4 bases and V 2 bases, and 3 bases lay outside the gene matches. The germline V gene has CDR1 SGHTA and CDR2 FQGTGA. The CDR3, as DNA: TGTGCCAGCAGCTTATGGGGGACTAGCGGCACCGGGGAGCTGTTTTTT. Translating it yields CASSLWGTSGTGELFF.

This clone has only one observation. Written as DNA, the CDR3 is TGTGCCAGCAGTGAAACCGGGACAGGGGGTTCGGGCTACGAGCAGTACTTC. Translation gives CASSETGTGGSGYEQYF. The chain combines TRBV2 with TRBJ2-7; 11 bases agree with TRBD1. There are 17 residues in the CDR3. CDR1 is SNHLY and CDR2 is FYNNEI in the germline V gene. V shed 2 bases and J 3 bases; nucleotides not matched to a gene: 9. Looking up the rest from reference TRBV2 and TRBJ2-7 gives the full variable domain: EPEVTQTPSHQVTQMGQEVILRCVPISNHLYFYWYRQILGQKVEFLVSFYNNEISEKSEIFDDQFSVERPDGSNFTLKIRSTKLEDSAMYFCASSETGTGGSGYEQYFGPGTRLTVT.

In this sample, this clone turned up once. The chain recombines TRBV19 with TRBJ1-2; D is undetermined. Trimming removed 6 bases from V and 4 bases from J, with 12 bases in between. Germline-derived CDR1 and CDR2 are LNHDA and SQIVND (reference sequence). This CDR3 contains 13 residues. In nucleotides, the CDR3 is TGTGCCAGTAGCACAGACCCTGGCTATGGCTACACCTTC. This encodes CASSTDPGYGYTF.

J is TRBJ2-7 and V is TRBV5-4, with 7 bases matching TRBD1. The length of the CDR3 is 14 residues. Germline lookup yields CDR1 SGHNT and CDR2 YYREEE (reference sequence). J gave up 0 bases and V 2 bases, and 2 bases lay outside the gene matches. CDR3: CASSFGTVSYEQYF. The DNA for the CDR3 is TGTGCCAGCAGCTTTGGGACAGTCTCCTACGAGCAGTACTTC. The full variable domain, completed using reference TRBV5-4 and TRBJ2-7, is ETGVTQSPTHLIKTRGQQVTLRCSSQSGHNTVSWYQQALGQGPQFIFQYYREEENGRGNFPPRFSGLQFPNYSSELNVNALELDDSALYLCASSFGTVSYEQYFGPGTRLTVT.

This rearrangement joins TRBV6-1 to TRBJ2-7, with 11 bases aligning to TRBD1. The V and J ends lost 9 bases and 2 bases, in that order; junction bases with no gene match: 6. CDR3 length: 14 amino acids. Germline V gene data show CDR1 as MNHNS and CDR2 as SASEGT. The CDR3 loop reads CARDGTGGTYEQYF. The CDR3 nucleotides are TGTGCCAGAGATGGGACAGGGGGTACCTACGAGCAGTACTTC.

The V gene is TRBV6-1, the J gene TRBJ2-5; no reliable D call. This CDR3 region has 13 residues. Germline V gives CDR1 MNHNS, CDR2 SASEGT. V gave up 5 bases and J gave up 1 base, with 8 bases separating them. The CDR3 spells CASSPGAQETQYF. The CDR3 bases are TGTGCCAGCAGTCCAGGTGCCCAAGAGACCCAGTACTTC.

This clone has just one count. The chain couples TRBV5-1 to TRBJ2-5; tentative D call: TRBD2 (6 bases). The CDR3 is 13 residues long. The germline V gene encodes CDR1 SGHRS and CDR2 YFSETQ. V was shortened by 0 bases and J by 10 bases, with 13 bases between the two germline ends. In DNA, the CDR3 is TGCGCCAGCAGCTTGGTACTAGCTGGGGACCAGTACTTC. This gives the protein CASSLVLAGDQYF.

The CDR3 region has the DNA TGTGCCATCCAGACAGGGACCCACGAGCAGTACTTC. It encodes CAIQTGTHEQYF. The chain recombines TRBV10-3 with TRBJ2-7; 7 bases are shared with TRBD1. The CDR3 is 12 residues long. After removal of 8 bases from V and 5 bases from J, the junction contained 6 bases not matched to a gene. Looked up from germline, CDR1 is ENHRY and CDR2 is SYGVKD.

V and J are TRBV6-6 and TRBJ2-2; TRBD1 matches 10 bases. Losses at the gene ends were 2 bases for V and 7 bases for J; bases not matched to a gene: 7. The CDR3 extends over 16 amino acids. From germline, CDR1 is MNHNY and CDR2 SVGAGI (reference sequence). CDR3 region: CASSYERDRGHGELFF. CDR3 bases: TGTGCCAGCAGTTACGAAAGGGACAGGGGACACGGGGAGCTGTTTTTT.

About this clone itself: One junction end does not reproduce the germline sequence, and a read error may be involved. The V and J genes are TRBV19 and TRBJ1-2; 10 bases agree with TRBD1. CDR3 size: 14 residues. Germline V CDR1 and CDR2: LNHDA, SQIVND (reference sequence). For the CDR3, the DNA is TGTGCCAGTACGGGACAGGGGATCCACTACGGCTACACCTTC. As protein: CASTGQGIHYGYTF. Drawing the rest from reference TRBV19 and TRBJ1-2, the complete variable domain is DGGITQSPKYLFRKEGQNVTLSCEQNLNHDAMYWYRQDPGQGLRLIYYSQIVNDFQKGDIAEGYSVSREKKESFPLTVTSAQKNPTAFYLCASTGQGIHYGYTFGSGTRLTVV.

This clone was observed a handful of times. The CDR3 protein is CAQASSYNSPLHF. DNA for the CDR3: TGTGCCCAAGCAAGCTCCTATAATTCACCCCTCCACTTT. The chain uses TRBV30 and TRBJ1-6; D unresolved. The length of the CDR3 is 13 residues. V was trimmed by 8 bases and J by 0 bases, leaving 8 bases between them. Germline-derived CDR1 and CDR2 are GTSNPN and SVGIG (reference sequence).